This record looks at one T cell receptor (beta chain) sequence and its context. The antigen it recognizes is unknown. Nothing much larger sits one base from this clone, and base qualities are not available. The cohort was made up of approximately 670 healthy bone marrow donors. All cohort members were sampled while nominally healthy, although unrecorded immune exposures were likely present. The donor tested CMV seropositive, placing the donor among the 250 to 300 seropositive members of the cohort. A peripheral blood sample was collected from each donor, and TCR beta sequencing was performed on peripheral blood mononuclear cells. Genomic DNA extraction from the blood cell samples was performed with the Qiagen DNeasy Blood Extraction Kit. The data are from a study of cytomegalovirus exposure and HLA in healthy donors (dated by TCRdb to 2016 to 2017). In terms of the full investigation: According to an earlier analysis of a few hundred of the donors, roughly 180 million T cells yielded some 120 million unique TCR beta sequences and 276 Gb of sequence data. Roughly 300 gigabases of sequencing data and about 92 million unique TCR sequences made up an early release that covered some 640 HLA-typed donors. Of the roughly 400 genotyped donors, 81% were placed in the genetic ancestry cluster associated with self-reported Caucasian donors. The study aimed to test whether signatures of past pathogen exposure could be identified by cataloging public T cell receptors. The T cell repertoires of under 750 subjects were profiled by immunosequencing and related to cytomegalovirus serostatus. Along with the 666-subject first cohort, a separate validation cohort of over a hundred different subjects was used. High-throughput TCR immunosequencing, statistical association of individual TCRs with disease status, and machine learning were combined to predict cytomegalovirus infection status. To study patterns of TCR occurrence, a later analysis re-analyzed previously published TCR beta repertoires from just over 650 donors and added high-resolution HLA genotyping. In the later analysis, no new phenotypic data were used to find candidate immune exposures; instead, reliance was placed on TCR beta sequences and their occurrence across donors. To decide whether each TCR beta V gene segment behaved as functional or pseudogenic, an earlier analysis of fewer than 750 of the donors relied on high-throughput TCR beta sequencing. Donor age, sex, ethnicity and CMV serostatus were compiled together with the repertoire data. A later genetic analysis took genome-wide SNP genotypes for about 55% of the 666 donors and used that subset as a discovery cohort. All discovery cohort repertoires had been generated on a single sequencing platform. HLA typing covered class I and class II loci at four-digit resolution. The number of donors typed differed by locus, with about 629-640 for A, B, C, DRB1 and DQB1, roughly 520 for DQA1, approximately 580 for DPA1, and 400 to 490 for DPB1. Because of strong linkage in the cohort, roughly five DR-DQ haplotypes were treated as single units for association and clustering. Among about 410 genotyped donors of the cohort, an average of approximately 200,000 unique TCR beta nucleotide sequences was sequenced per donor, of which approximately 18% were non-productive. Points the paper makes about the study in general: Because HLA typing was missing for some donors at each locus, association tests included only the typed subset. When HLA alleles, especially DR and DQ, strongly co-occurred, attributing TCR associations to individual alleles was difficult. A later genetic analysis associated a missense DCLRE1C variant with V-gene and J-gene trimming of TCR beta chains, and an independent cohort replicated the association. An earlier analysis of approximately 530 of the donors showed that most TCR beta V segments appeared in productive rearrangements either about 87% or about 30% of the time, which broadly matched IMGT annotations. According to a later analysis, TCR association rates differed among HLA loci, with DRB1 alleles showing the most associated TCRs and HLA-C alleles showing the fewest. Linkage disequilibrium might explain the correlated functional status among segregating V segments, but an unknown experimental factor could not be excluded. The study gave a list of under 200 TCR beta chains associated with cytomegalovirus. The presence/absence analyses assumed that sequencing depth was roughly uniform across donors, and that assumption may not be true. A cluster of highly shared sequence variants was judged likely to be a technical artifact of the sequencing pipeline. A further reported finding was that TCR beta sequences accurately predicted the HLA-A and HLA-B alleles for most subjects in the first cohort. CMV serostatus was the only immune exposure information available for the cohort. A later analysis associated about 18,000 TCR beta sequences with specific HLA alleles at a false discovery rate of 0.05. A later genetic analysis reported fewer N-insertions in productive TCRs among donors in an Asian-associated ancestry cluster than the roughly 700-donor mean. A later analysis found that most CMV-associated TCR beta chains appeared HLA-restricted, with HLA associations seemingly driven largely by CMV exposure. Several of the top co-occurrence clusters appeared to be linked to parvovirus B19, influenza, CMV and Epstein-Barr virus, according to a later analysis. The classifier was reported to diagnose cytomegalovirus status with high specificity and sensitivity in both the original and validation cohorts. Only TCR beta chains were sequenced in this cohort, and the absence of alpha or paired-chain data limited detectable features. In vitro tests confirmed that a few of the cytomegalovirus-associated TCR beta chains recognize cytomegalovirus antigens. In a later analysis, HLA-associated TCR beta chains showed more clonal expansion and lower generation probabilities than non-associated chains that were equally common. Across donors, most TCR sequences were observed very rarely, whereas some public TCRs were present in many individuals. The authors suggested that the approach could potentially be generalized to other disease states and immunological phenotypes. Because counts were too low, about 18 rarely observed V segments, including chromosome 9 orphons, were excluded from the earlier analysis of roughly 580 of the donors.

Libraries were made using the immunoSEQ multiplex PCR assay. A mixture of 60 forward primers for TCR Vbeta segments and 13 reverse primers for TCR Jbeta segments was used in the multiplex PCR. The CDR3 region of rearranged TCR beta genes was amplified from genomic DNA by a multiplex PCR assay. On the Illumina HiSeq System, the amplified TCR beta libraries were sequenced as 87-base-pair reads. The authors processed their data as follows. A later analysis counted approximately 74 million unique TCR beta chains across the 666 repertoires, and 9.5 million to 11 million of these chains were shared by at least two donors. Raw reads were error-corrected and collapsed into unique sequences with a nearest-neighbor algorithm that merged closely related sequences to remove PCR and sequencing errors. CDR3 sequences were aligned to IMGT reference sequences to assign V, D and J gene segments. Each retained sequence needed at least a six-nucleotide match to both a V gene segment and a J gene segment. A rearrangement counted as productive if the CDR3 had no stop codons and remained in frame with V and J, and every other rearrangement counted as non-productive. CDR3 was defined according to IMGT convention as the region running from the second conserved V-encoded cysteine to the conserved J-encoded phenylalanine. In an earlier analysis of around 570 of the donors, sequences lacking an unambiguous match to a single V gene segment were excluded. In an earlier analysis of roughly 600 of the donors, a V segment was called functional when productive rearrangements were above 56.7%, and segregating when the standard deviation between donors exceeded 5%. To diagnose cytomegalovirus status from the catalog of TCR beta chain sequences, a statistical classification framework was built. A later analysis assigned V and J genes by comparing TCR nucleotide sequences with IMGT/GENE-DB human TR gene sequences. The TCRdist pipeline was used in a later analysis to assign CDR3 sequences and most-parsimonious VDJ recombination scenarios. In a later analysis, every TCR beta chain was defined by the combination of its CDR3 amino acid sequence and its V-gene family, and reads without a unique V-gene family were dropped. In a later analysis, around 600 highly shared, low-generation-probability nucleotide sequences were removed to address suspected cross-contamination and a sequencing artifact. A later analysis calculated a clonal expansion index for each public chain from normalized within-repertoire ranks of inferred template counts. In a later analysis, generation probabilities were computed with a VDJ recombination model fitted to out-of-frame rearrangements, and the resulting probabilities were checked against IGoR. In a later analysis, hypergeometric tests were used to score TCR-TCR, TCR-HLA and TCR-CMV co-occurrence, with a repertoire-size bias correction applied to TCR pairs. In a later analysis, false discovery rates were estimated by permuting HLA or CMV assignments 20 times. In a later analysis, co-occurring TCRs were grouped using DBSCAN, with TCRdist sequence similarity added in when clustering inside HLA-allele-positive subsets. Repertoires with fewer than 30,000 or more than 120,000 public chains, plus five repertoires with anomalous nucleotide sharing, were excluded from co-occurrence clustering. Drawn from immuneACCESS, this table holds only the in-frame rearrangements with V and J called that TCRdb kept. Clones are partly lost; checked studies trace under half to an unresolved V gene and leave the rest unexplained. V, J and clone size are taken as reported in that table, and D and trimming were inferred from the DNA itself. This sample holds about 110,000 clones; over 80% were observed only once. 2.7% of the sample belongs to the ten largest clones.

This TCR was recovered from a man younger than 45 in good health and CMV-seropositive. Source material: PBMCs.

DNA sequence: TGTGCCAGCAGTGAATTGAGCGGGAGGGACGCGACCCAGTACTTC. Its translation reads: CASSELSGRDATQYF. The sequence joins TRBV2 to TRBJ2-5, and 10 junction bases match TRBD2. For this chain, trimming is 2 bases at the V end and 7 bases at the J end, and the number of junction bases without a gene match is 7. CDR1 and CDR2 are drawn from the germline V gene: SNHLY, FYNNEI. There are 15 amino acids in the CDR3, from cysteine to phenylalanine inclusive. Of all the DNA, just the CDR3 is kept, 45 bases in frame from base 1.